This entry lists 21 T cell receptor beta chains sequenced from one sample in a study of cytomegalovirus exposure and HLA in healthy donors. Both 60 Vbeta primers and 13 Jbeta primers went into the PCR. Clones were sequenced by immunoSEQ multiplex PCR, and TCRdb holds only the in-frame ones, with some missing. Altogether roughly 190,000 clones are present, around 78% being singletons, with the ten largest covering 13% to 15%. Input material: PBMCs. The receptors come from a woman aged 25 to 39 in good health and CMV-seropositive.

The V gene is TRBV5-1, the J gene TRBJ2-7, with a tentative D call TRBD2 (5 bases). CDR3 length equals 15 residues. The V and J ends lost 0 bases and 5 bases respectively, with 15 bases between them. Germline values: CDR1 SGHRS, CDR2 YFSETQ. The CDR3 spells CASSLVREGRDEQYF. CDR3 sequence (DNA): TGCGCCAGCAGCTTGGTAAGGGAAGGGCGGGACGAGCAGTACTTC.

This clone came up once. J is TRBJ2-1 and V is TRBV9; a weak D match, TRBD1 (7 bases). Trimming removed 4 bases from V and 1 base from J, with 24 bases in between. This CDR3 is built from 19 residues. Germline CDR1 SGDLS, CDR2 YYNGEE. The CDR3, as DNA: TGTGCCAGCAGCCAAAACCGGGACAGACTAGTTTCTTCCTACAATGAGCAGTTCTTC. Residues: CASSQNRDRLVSSYNEQFF.

The gene calls are TRBV7-9 and TRBJ2-7, with TRBD1 identical over 9 bases. CDR1 is SEHNR, CDR2 FQNEAQ, per germline (reference sequence). The CDR3 spans 16 residues. V lost 6 bases and J lost 5; bases outside the gene matches: 14. The CDR3 region is CASSNLKQGAKHEQYF. The CDR3 DNA reads as TGTGCCAGCAGTAACCTTAAACAGGGGGCTAAGCACGAGCAGTACTTC.

The chain combines TRBV6-1 with TRBJ2-5; D gene unclear. In germline, CDR1 is MNHNS, CDR2 SASEGT. V was cut by 4 bases and J by 11 bases, with 8 bases left in between. The CDR3 is 10 residues long. DNA for the CDR3: TGTGCCAGCAGTGTAGGAGAGCAGTACTTC. Protein sequence: CASSVGEQYF.

The V gene is TRBV6-5, the J gene TRBJ1-2; 10 positions match TRBD1. Germline trimming cut 6 bases from V and 1 base from J; bases unmatched to any gene: 5. CDR1 is MNHEY, CDR2 SVGAGI, per germline. This CDR3 has 15 amino acids. The CDR3 nucleotides are TGTGCCAGCAGCAACCGGGACAGGGGTAACTATGGCTACACCTTC. Amino acid sequence: CASSNRDRGNYGYTF.

This clone was seen only a few times. This chain joins TRBV9 and TRBJ1-3; tentatively, D is TRBD1 (6 bases). Germline lookup yields CDR1 SGDLS and CDR2 YYNGEE. Trimming left V 2 bases short and J 2 bases short, with 8 bases between. The CDR3 has 14 residues. The CDR3 DNA reads TGTGCCAGCAGCGTCACAGGGACTGGAAACACCATATATTTT. Translating it yields CASSVTGTGNTIYF.

The J gene is TRBJ2-7, the V gene TRBV28, with 12 bases identical to TRBD1. The CDR3 sequence is 15 residues long. J gave up 8 bases and V 5 bases, and 10 bases lay outside the gene matches. CDR1 is MDHEN, CDR2 SYDVKM, per germline. The CDR3 DNA sequence: TGTGCCAGCAGTGGGCTCCGAGGGACAGGGGGCCAGCAGTACTTC. It specifies CASSGLRGTGGQQYF.

This clone was seen once. The chain is built from TRBV6-1 and TRBJ1-6; 9 positions agree with TRBD1. The germline CDR1 and CDR2 sequences are MNHNS and SASEGT. The CDR3 loop spans 14 amino acids. V was pared by 8 bases and J by 7 bases, with 6 bases of the junction left unmatched. The CDR3 DNA is TGTGCCAGCGCGGACAGGGGAGGGAATTCACCCCTCCACTTT. Translating gives CASADRGGNSPLHF.

The chain couples TRBV11-3 to TRBJ2-7; D might be TRBD2 (6 bases). The CDR3 is 13 amino acids. Trimming took 5 bases from V and 6 from J, leaving 14 bases between them. Germline V gives CDR1 SGHNT, CDR2 YENEEA. Written as DNA, the CDR3 is TGTGCCAGCAGCGCAACAATGGGGGGCGAGCAGTACTTC. Translation gives CASSATMGGEQYF.

The V call is TRBV5-1, the J call TRBJ2-1; TRBD2 aligns across 7 bases. Germline V lookup: CDR1 SGHRS, CDR2 YFSETQ. The CDR3 sequence is 14 residues long. J lost 6 bases, V lost 7 bases, and 10 bases had no gene match. The CDR3 region has the DNA TGCGCCAGCGACCCGGGAGGCTTGGGCAATGAGCAGTTCTTC. Translating it yields CASDPGGLGNEQFF.

V gene TRBV6-1 combines with J gene TRBJ1-5; TRBD1 matches at 7 bases. This CDR3 region has 13 residues. Germline lookup yields CDR1 MNHNS and CDR2 SASEGT. J gave up 5 bases and V 2 bases, and 0 bases lay outside the gene matches. In DNA form, the CDR3 reads TGTGCCAGCAGTGAACAGGGGGATCAGCCCCAGCATTTT. This codes for CASSEQGDQPQHF.

J is TRBJ2-7 and V is TRBV11-3, with 7 bases that match TRBD1. After removal of 4 bases from V and 5 bases from J, the junction contained 17 bases not matched to a gene. This CDR3 has 17 amino acids. The germline V gene has CDR1 SGHNT and CDR2 YENEEA. The CDR3 loop is CASSSFADREISNEQYF. CDR3 DNA sequence: TGTGCCAGCAGCTCGTTCGCAGACAGGGAAATCTCGAACGAGCAGTACTTC.

This sequence joins TRBV6-5 and TRBJ1-2, with D uncertain. Germline-derived CDR1 and CDR2 are MNHEY and SVGAGI. This CDR3 has 13 residues. V gave up 5 bases and J gave up 8 bases, with 15 bases separating them. DNA for the CDR3: TGTGCCAGCAGTCCCTACGGGGTAAGGGGCTACACCTTC. This translates into CASSPYGVRGYTF.

The chain joins TRBV9 to TRBJ2-5; D might be TRBD1 (5 bases). Germline V lookup: CDR1 SGDLS, CDR2 YYNGEE. The length of the CDR3 is 14 residues. Trimming left V 4 bases short and J 1 base short, with 11 bases between. CDR3 coding DNA: TGTGCCAGCAGCCCAGGGTTAGCCCAAGAGACCCAGTACTTC. It translates to CASSPGLAQETQYF.

This chain connects TRBV28 to TRBJ2-5; 8 nucleotides line up with TRBD2. Germline V gene data show CDR1 as MDHEN and CDR2 as SYDVKM. V lost 3 bases and J lost 3; bases outside the gene matches: 12. The CDR3 is 17 residues long. CDR3 bases: TGTGCCAGCAGTTTGCCGGGACTAGGGGCCCCTAAAGAGACCCAGTACTTC. Its protein product is CASSLPGLGAPKETQYF.

The chain recombines TRBV11-2 with TRBJ2-7; 11 nucleotides align to TRBD2. The CDR3 spans 15 residues. V lost 4 bases to trimming and J lost 3 bases; unmatched junction nucleotides: 5. Germline V CDR1 and CDR2: SGHAT, FQNNGV. CDR3 region: CASSSVAGGNYEQYF. CDR3 nucleotide sequence: TGTGCCAGCAGCTCCGTAGCGGGGGGGAACTACGAGCAGTACTTC.

The rearrangement uses TRBV6-6 and TRBJ2-4; weak D call: TRBD1 (6 bases). The germline V gene has CDR1 MNHNY and CDR2 SVGAGI (reference sequence). The CDR3 contains 16 residues. V was trimmed by 6 bases and J by 3 bases, leaving 18 bases between them. The CDR3 DNA is TGTGCCAGCAGATTACAGGGTCGTAATGACAAAAACATTCAGTACTTC. Its translation is CASRLQGRNDKNIQYF.

The chain uses TRBV6-5 and TRBJ2-5; TRBD1 might be the D (6 bases). V was cut by 6 bases and J by 1 base, with 12 bases left in between. CDR3 size: 14 residues. Germline CDR1 MNHEY, CDR2 SVGAGI. CDR3 sequence reads: CASRDRTVQETQYF. In DNA form, the CDR3 reads TGTGCCAGCAGGGACCGGACAGTCCAAGAGACCCAGTACTTC.

The gene calls are TRBV5-6 and TRBJ1-1; D unclear. V gave up 4 bases and J gave up 2 bases, with 12 bases separating them. This CDR3 comprises 14 residues. Germline V CDR1 and CDR2: SGHDT, YYEEEE. CDR3 DNA: TGTGCCAGCAGCAGACCCGGGATAAACACTGAAGCTTTCTTT. Encoded protein: CASSRPGINTEAFF. The full variable domain, in which reference TRBV5-6 and TRBJ1-1 provide the parts outside the CDR3, is DAGVTQSPTHLIKTRGQQVTLRCSPKSGHDTVSWYQQALGQGPQFIFQYYEEEERQRGNFPDRFSGHQFPNYSSELNVNALLLGDSALYLCASSRPGINTEAFFGQGTRLTVV.

The rearrangement links TRBV4-1 to TRBJ2-7, with D possibly matching TRBD1 (6 bases). The CDR3 runs 14 residues. The germline V and J ends were trimmed by 4 bases and 5 bases, with 15 bases remaining between them. Germline CDR1 MGHRA, CDR2 YSYEKL. The CDR3 here is CASSPRDIVHEQYF. DNA of the CDR3: TGCGCCAGCAGCCCCCGGGACATTGTCCACGAGCAGTACTTC.

V is TRBV30 and J is TRBJ2-3, with a possible D match to TRBD1 (5 bases). The germline CDR1 and CDR2 sequences are GTSNPN and SVGIG (reference sequence). The CDR3 has 12 residues. V dropped 5 bases and J dropped 5 bases, with 11 bases sitting between them. The CDR3 DNA reads TGTGCCTGGGGTATCAGGGAAGATACGCAGTATTTT. Its translation is CAWGIREDTQYF.